Described below is a single TCR beta chain sequence and its context. These data originate in a study of T cells in Graves' hyperthyroidism and ophthalmopathy. With 6 bases removed from V and 5 bases from J, the gap between germline ends came to 10 bases. Germline lookup yields CDR1 SEHNR and CDR2 FQNEAQ (reference sequence). The CDR3 covers 12 residues. Amplified TCR beta CDR3 regions derived from RNA transcripts. With the HTBI primer set, the TCR CDR3 went through a first round of RT-PCR. MiXCR was run by TCRdb on the multiplex PCR reads, yielding one entry per CDR3 protein. This table holds approximately 720,000 distinct CDR3 sequences, 18% found once.

The chain carries TRBV7-9 and TRBJ1-2; possible D gene TRBD1, 5 bases. This TCR came from a woman in her fifties or sixties with Graves' hyperthyroidism that later progressed to Graves' ophthalmopathy. Material for sequencing was blood. CDR3 amino acids: CASRSDRYGYTF. The CDR3 DNA sequence: TGTGCCAGCAGATCTGACAGATATGGCTACACCTTC.